These T cell receptor beta chains were read from a single sample in a study of T-cell reconstitution after alpha-beta-depleted transplantation in children. In TCRdb, the PCR reads were re-called with MiXCR into one record per CDR3 protein. In the table there are 350,000 to 450,000 distinct CDR3 sequences, about a fifth of which are singletons. This specimen was PBMCs from the stem cell graft donor, taken from the stem cell graft. Source of these receptors: a human donor who donated a stem cell graft to a child with acute myeloid leukemia. Each CDR3 is given with its conserved first and last residue. Each record gives: clone size, J gene, D gene, V gene, CDR3 protein, CDR3 DNA. A D gene is named only where the DNA matches it firmly. The listing skips clone size in some rows; elsewhere it reads once, few, many or a size class.

clone size: few
J gene: TRBJ2-7
D gene: -
V gene: TRBV4-3
CDR3 protein: CASSQDHSGSYEQYF
CDR3 DNA: TGCGCCAGCAGCCAAGACCATAGCGGCTCCTACGAGCAGTACTTC

clone size: -
J gene: TRBJ2-1
D gene: -
V gene: TRBV28
CDR3 protein: CASSSDREVEQFF
CDR3 DNA: TGTGCCAGCAGTTCCGACAGGGAGGTTGAGCAGTTCTTC

clone size: many
J gene: TRBJ1-2
D gene: -
V gene: TRBV12-3/TRBV12-4
CDR3 protein: CASSLMGNGYTF
CDR3 DNA: TGTGCCAGCAGTTTAATGGGGAATGGCTACACCTTC

clone size: once
J gene: TRBJ2-3
D gene: TRBD2
V gene: TRBV4-3
CDR3 protein: CASSQGGLGRDTQYF
CDR3 DNA: TGCGCCAGCAGCCAAGGAGGGCTCGGGAGGGATACGCAGTATTTT

clone size: few
J gene: TRBJ2-5
D gene: TRBD2
V gene: TRBV5-1
CDR3 protein: CASSGGLAEETQYF
CDR3 DNA: TGCGCCAGCAGCGGGGGACTAGCGGAAGAGACCCAGTACTTC

clone size: many
J gene: TRBJ2-5
D gene: -
V gene: TRBV12-3/TRBV12-4
CDR3 protein: CASSLDTYQETQYF
CDR3 DNA: TGTGCCAGCAGTTTGGACACCTATCAAGAGACCCAGTACTTC

clone size: -
J gene: TRBJ2-2
D gene: -
V gene: TRBV12-3/TRBV12-4
CDR3 protein: CASRPMGSAGGELFF
CDR3 DNA: TGTGCCAGCAGGCCTATGGGGTCGGCGGGCGGGGAGCTGTTTTTT

clone size: few
J gene: TRBJ2-6
D gene: -
V gene: TRBV7-2
CDR3 protein: CASSLAGFSGANVLTF
CDR3 DNA: TGTGCCAGCAGCTTAGCTGGGTTCTCTGGGGCCAACGTCCTGACTTTC

clone size: -
J gene: TRBJ2-1
D gene: TRBD2
V gene: TRBV20-1
CDR3 protein: CCASLGLAGGSEQFF
CDR3 DNA: TGCTGTGCCTCTCTCGGACTAGCGGGGGGGAGTGAGCAGTTCTTC

clone size: few
J gene: TRBJ1-2
D gene: TRBD1
V gene: TRBV5-1
CDR3 protein: CASSLEPGTAYGYTF
CDR3 DNA: TGCGCCAGCAGCTTGGAGCCCGGGACAGCTTATGGCTACACCTTC

clone size: -
J gene: TRBJ2-1
D gene: -
V gene: TRBV5-1
CDR3 protein: CASSPEINEQFF
CDR3 DNA: TGCGCCAGCAGCCCAGAGATCAATGAGCAGTTCTTC

clone size: few
J gene: TRBJ2-1
D gene: -
V gene: TRBV20-1
CDR3 protein: CSADTTYNEQFF
CDR3 DNA: TGCAGTGCTGACACGACTTACAATGAGCAGTTCTTC

clone size: many
J gene: TRBJ2-1
D gene: TRBD2
V gene: TRBV20-1
CDR3 protein: CSAMTGLVSINEQFF
CDR3 DNA: TGCAGTGCTATGACGGGACTAGTTTCTATCAATGAGCAGTTCTTC

clone size: once
J gene: TRBJ2-5
D gene: -
V gene: TRBV11-2
CDR3 protein: CASSLDPGTQETQYF
CDR3 DNA: TGTGCCAGCAGCTTAGATCCAGGAACTCAAGAGACCCAGTACTTC

clone size: few
J gene: TRBJ2-1
D gene: TRBD2
V gene: TRBV28
CDR3 protein: CASSPRGGMGDEQFF
CDR3 DNA: TGTGCCAGCAGTCCTCGGGGGGGTATGGGCGATGAGCAGTTCTTC

clone size: many
J gene: TRBJ2-1
D gene: TRBD1
V gene: TRBV20-1
CDR3 protein: CSASSGGSYNEQFF
CDR3 DNA: TGCAGTGCTAGTTCAGGGGGATCCTACAATGAGCAGTTCTTC

clone size: few
J gene: TRBJ2-4
D gene: -
V gene: TRBV12-3/TRBV12-4
CDR3 protein: CASSSGGPGNIQYF
CDR3 DNA: TGTGCCAGCAGTTCGGGGGGCCCAGGGAACATTCAGTACTTC

clone size: few
J gene: TRBJ2-1
D gene: TRBD2
V gene: TRBV5-1
CDR3 protein: CASSLGPSGRAQSYYNEQFF
CDR3 DNA: TGCGCCAGCAGCTTGGGGCCTAGCGGGAGGGCCCAGTCATATTACAATGAGCAGTTCTTC

clone size: -
J gene: TRBJ2-2
D gene: -
V gene: TRBV3-1
CDR3 protein: CASSPLTGAGELFF
CDR3 DNA: TGTGCCAGCAGCCCTCTAACGGGTGCCGGGGAGCTGTTTTTT

clone size: few
J gene: TRBJ2-1
D gene: -
V gene: TRBV7-3
CDR3 protein: CASARGADTYNEQFF
CDR3 DNA: TGTGCCAGCGCAAGAGGCGCCGACACCTACAATGAGCAGTTCTTC

clone size: -
J gene: TRBJ2-6
D gene: -
V gene: TRBV5-1
CDR3 protein: CASSILQPGTDGANVLTF
CDR3 DNA: TGCGCCAGCAGCATCTTGCAGCCAGGGACGGATGGGGCCAACGTCCTGACTTTC

clone size: -
J gene: TRBJ2-2
D gene: TRBD2
V gene: TRBV28
CDR3 protein: CASSSRLALGTGELFF
CDR3 DNA: TGTGCCAGCAGTTCGAGACTAGCTCTGGGCACCGGGGAGCTGTTTTTT

clone size: -
J gene: TRBJ2-3
D gene: TRBD2
V gene: TRBV10-3
CDR3 protein: CAISESLTSPQYF
CDR3 DNA: TGTGCCATCAGTGAGTCGTTGACTAGCCCGCAGTATTTT

clone size: -
J gene: TRBJ2-3
D gene: TRBD1
V gene: TRBV20-1
CDR3 protein: CSALRTPGQGFLTDTQYF
CDR3 DNA: TGCAGTGCTTTGCGAACCCCGGGACAGGGTTTCCTCACAGATACGCAGTATTTT

clone size: -
J gene: TRBJ2-5
D gene: -
V gene: TRBV15
CDR3 protein: CATRDGGRETQYF
CDR3 DNA: TGTGCCACCAGAGACGGGGGGCGGGAGACCCAGTACTTC

clone size: -
J gene: TRBJ2-5
D gene: TRBD2
V gene: TRBV4-2
CDR3 protein: CASSRGRAVETQYF
CDR3 DNA: TGTGCCAGCAGCCGGGGGAGGGCCGTGGAGACCCAGTACTTC

clone size: -
J gene: TRBJ2-7
D gene: TRBD2
V gene: TRBV5-1
CDR3 protein: CASSGGTSGRNTVYEQYF
CDR3 DNA: TGCGCCAGCAGCGGTGGGACTAGCGGGAGAAACACCGTCTACGAGCAGTACTTC

clone size: many
J gene: TRBJ1-1
D gene: -
V gene: TRBV10-3
CDR3 protein: CAIRPTGLGNTEAFF
CDR3 DNA: TGTGCCATCAGACCGACAGGCCTAGGGAACACTGAAGCTTTCTTT

clone size: many
J gene: TRBJ2-3
D gene: -
V gene: TRBV11-2
CDR3 protein: CASSLRGGDTDTQYF
CDR3 DNA: TGTGCCAGCAGCTTACGCGGCGGGGATACAGATACGCAGTATTTT

clone size: many
J gene: TRBJ2-7
D gene: TRBD2
V gene: TRBV29-1
CDR3 protein: CSVEDSREGYEQYF
CDR3 DNA: TGCAGCGTTGAAGATTCGAGGGAGGGGTACGAGCAGTACTTC

clone size: -
J gene: TRBJ1-3
D gene: -
V gene: TRBV12-3/TRBV12-4
CDR3 protein: CASSPGFSSGNTIYF
CDR3 DNA: TGTGCCAGCAGTCCAGGGTTTAGCTCTGGAAACACCATATATTTT

clone size: -
J gene: TRBJ2-1
D gene: TRBD2
V gene: TRBV3-1
CDR3 protein: CATDSPAGVAFF
CDR3 DNA: TGTGCCACCGATTCCCCAGCGGGAGTGGCGTTCTTC

clone size: many
J gene: TRBJ2-1
D gene: -
V gene: TRBV20-1
CDR3 protein: CSAREGYNEQFF
CDR3 DNA: TGCAGTGCTAGGGAGGGCTACAATGAGCAGTTCTTC

clone size: few
J gene: TRBJ2-5
D gene: TRBD2
V gene: TRBV15
CDR3 protein: CATSRVGGQETQYF
CDR3 DNA: TGTGCCACCAGCAGAGTCGGGGGGCAAGAGACCCAGTACTTC

clone size: -
J gene: TRBJ2-3
D gene: -
V gene: TRBV20-1
CDR3 protein: CSTQRWGTDTQYF
CDR3 DNA: TGCAGTACCCAAAGGTGGGGCACAGATACGCAGTATTTT

clone size: -
J gene: TRBJ2-3
D gene: TRBD2
V gene: TRBV12-3/TRBV12-4
CDR3 protein: CASSLTSGIVDTQYF
CDR3 DNA: TGTGCCAGCAGTTTGACTAGCGGGATTGTAGATACGCAGTATTTT

clone size: many
J gene: TRBJ1-5
D gene: TRBD1
V gene: TRBV12-3/TRBV12-4
CDR3 protein: CASSADRVGQPQHF
CDR3 DNA: TGTGCCAGCAGTGCGGACAGGGTGGGACAGCCCCAGCATTTT

clone size: few
J gene: TRBJ2-1
D gene: TRBD1
V gene: TRBV29-1
CDR3 protein: CSAYRGVGDEQFF
CDR3 DNA: TGCAGCGCTTACAGGGGGGTTGGCGATGAGCAGTTCTTC

clone size: many
J gene: TRBJ2-7
D gene: TRBD1
V gene: TRBV12-3/TRBV12-4
CDR3 protein: CASRRTGRSYEQYF
CDR3 DNA: TGTGCCAGCAGAAGGACAGGTCGTTCATACGAGCAGTACTTC

clone size: few
J gene: TRBJ1-5
D gene: -
V gene: TRBV20-1
CDR3 protein: CSARVSQGRNQPQHF
CDR3 DNA: TGCAGTGCTAGAGTATCACAGGGTCGCAATCAGCCCCAGCATTTT

clone size: -
J gene: TRBJ1-2
D gene: -
V gene: TRBV12-3/TRBV12-4
CDR3 protein: CASSLGPVDTF
CDR3 DNA: TGTGCCAGCAGTTTAGGGCCTGTCGACACCTTC

clone size: few
J gene: TRBJ2-3
D gene: TRBD1
V gene: TRBV12-3/TRBV12-4
CDR3 protein: CATRDSSDTQYF
CDR3 DNA: TGTGCCACACGGGACAGCTCAGATACGCAGTATTTT